Listed below are T cell receptor beta chains from one sample, sequenced in a study of blood T cell repertoires in COVID-19. Sequenced by immunoSEQ multiplex PCR; TCRdb stores in-frame clones only, minus some. The data show hundreds of thousands of clones, around 84% seen once. The sample comprised PBMCs or T cells enriched from blood (not recorded which). These receptor sequences come from a man aged 30-40 years with acute COVID-19. Both conserved end residues are part of each CDR3.

j_gene: TRBJ2-2; v_gene: TRBV6-5; CDR3aa: CASSPSSQGTGELFF
j_gene: TRBJ2-2; v_gene: TRBV27; CDR3aa: CASSEPQAGGITGELFF
j_gene: TRBJ2-2; v_gene: TRBV9; CDR3aa: CASSVGLPTGELFF
j_gene: TRBJ2-7; v_gene: TRBV27; CDR3aa: CASSSRTSGGLISYEQYF
j_gene: TRBJ2-7; v_gene: TRBV15; CDR3aa: CATSERTPRYEQYF
j_gene: TRBJ2-7; v_gene: TRBV5-5; CDR3aa: CASSLGGPYEQYF
j_gene: TRBJ2-5; v_gene: TRBV5-1; CDR3aa: CASSLESGGGETQYF
j_gene: TRBJ1-1; v_gene: TRBV5-1; CDR3aa: CASSFNRDLNTEAFF
j_gene: TRBJ2-7; v_gene: TRBV7-6; CDR3aa: CASSLLTTRDYSYEQYF
j_gene: TRBJ1-3; v_gene: TRBV2; CDR3aa: CATRGDGGNTIYF
j_gene: TRBJ1-5; v_gene: TRBV6-5; CDR3aa: CASSYGGASDQPQHF
j_gene: TRBJ2-1; v_gene: TRBV10-3; CDR3aa: CAISGDRGPYNEQFF
j_gene: TRBJ2-2; v_gene: TRBV28; CDR3aa: CASSRSGGFTGELFF
j_gene: TRBJ2-3; v_gene: TRBV27; CDR3aa: CASIRTWGFQGTQYF
j_gene: TRBJ2-2; v_gene: TRBV5-1; CDR3aa: CASSLTANTGELFF
j_gene: TRBJ1-2; v_gene: TRBV19; CDR3aa: CASSDRGRRGYTF
j_gene: TRBJ1-1; v_gene: TRBV29-1; CDR3aa: CSEKRGGPTDTEAFF
j_gene: TRBJ1-5; v_gene: TRBV9; CDR3aa: CASSPKLKVISGMGQPQHF
j_gene: TRBJ1-2; v_gene: TRBV29-1; CDR3aa: CSVEDRGAGYGYTF
j_gene: TRBJ2-3; v_gene: TRBV6-5; CDR3aa: CASRRSTDTQYF
j_gene: TRBJ2-5; v_gene: TRBV6-1; CDR3aa: CASSDLKQETQYF
j_gene: TRBJ2-7; v_gene: TRBV29-1; CDR3aa: CSVEGTVYEQYF
j_gene: TRBJ2-1; v_gene: TRBV4-1; CDR3aa: CASSHRDSNYNEQFF
j_gene: TRBJ2-7; v_gene: TRBV11-2; CDR3aa: CASSLGGGLVEQYF
j_gene: TRBJ2-7; v_gene: TRBV27; CDR3aa: CASSLMRGPYEQYF
j_gene: TRBJ1-2; v_gene: TRBV9; CDR3aa: CASSVEQGANYGYTF
j_gene: TRBJ2-7; v_gene: TRBV7-2; CDR3aa: CASSPRTSSYEQYF
j_gene: TRBJ2-2; v_gene: TRBV3-1/TRBV3-2; CDR3aa: CASSQYVFGGELFF
j_gene: TRBJ2-2; v_gene: TRBV11-2; CDR3aa: CASSHGSWELFF
j_gene: TRBJ2-5; v_gene: TRBV2; CDR3aa: CAGQGYQETQYF
j_gene: TRBJ1-6; v_gene: TRBV19; CDR3aa: CASSVEGADSPLHF
j_gene: TRBJ2-3; v_gene: TRBV27; CDR3aa: CASTWGGRTDTQYF
j_gene: TRBJ1-5; v_gene: TRBV4-1; CDR3aa: CASSQEGEGKANQPQHF
j_gene: TRBJ2-3; v_gene: TRBV29-1; CDR3aa: CSVGTDTQYF
j_gene: TRBJ2-5; v_gene: TRBV4-1; CDR3aa: CASSQEGGGRGETQYF
j_gene: TRBJ1-4; v_gene: TRBV7-7; CDR3aa: CASSLRASGETNEKLFF
j_gene: TRBJ2-7; v_gene: TRBV4-1; CDR3aa: CASSHVTGGRLEQYF
j_gene: TRBJ2-3; v_gene: TRBV15; CDR3aa: CATSKYSRFADTQYF
j_gene: TRBJ1-1; v_gene: TRBV14; CDR3aa: CASSQDPRRDRGLEAFF
j_gene: TRBJ1-6; v_gene: TRBV6-5; CDR3aa: CASSHFGTDSPLHF
j_gene: TRBJ1-5; v_gene: TRBV6-5; CDR3aa: CASSYSGPPGPQHF
j_gene: TRBJ2-7; v_gene: TRBV6-5; CDR3aa: CASSYKRRNEQYF
j_gene: TRBJ2-5; v_gene: TRBV19; CDR3aa: CASSEAGGGETQYF
j_gene: TRBJ2-2; v_gene: TRBV3-1/TRBV3-2; CDR3aa: CASSQRTGFGELFF
j_gene: TRBJ1-1; v_gene: TRBV30; CDR3aa: CAWITGSQGSGTEAFF
j_gene: TRBJ1-4; v_gene: TRBV27; CDR3aa: CASGRGGGNEKLFF
j_gene: TRBJ1-3; v_gene: TRBV29-1; CDR3aa: CSVVGGLRVSGNTIYF
j_gene: TRBJ1-2; v_gene: TRBV30; CDR3aa: CAWSPPRGGGYTF
j_gene: TRBJ1-5; v_gene: TRBV15; CDR3aa: CATSRGGQGAHQPQHF
j_gene: TRBJ2-2; v_gene: TRBV18; CDR3aa: CASSKGSNTGELFF
j_gene: TRBJ1-2; v_gene: TRBV28; CDR3aa: CASIGTGGARSYGYTF
j_gene: TRBJ2-5; v_gene: TRBV2; CDR3aa: CASMDTGETQYF
j_gene: TRBJ2-7; v_gene: TRBV27; CDR3aa: CASSFEGSSYEQYF
j_gene: TRBJ1-5; v_gene: TRBV28; CDR3aa: CASSLLYFGNQPQHF
j_gene: TRBJ2-1; v_gene: TRBV7-3; CDR3aa: CASSPSRLYNEQFF
j_gene: TRBJ1-2; v_gene: TRBV19; CDR3aa: CASNPSQPAGGYTF
j_gene: TRBJ2-7; v_gene: TRBV11-1; CDR3aa: CASSLLAGAYEQYF
j_gene: TRBJ1-2; v_gene: TRBV7-2; CDR3aa: CASSREVGFLYGYTF
j_gene: TRBJ1-6; v_gene: TRBV18; CDR3aa: CASSPDRAVNSPLHF
j_gene: TRBJ1-4; v_gene: TRBV2; CDR3aa: CASNAEVREKLFF